This T cell receptor (beta chain) was recovered during a study of cytomegalovirus exposure and HLA in healthy donors. Study results and limitations: Rarity characterized most TCR sequences, yet some public TCRs appeared in many donors.

This clone came up a few times. Its target is unknown. Unmatched junction bases numbered 8, after V lost 5 bases and J lost 5 bases. Germline CDR1 reads GTSNPN; CDR2 reads SVGIG (reference sequence). The CDR3 consists of 14 residues. Researchers ran the PCR with 60 Vbeta and 13 Jbeta primers. TCRdb keeps only in-frame clones here, not all; method: immunoSEQ multiplex PCR. The sample consists of some 180,000 clones, around 76% of them appearing once. The receptor comes from a man aged 35 to 55 in good health and CMV-seronegative. The rearrangement uses TRBV30 and TRBJ2-4, with TRBD1 matching 8 bases. The specimen sequenced was PBMCs. The CDR3 region is CAWQTGTGQNIQYF. For the CDR3, the DNA is TGTGCCTGGCAAACCGGGACAGGTCAAAACATTCAGTACTTC.